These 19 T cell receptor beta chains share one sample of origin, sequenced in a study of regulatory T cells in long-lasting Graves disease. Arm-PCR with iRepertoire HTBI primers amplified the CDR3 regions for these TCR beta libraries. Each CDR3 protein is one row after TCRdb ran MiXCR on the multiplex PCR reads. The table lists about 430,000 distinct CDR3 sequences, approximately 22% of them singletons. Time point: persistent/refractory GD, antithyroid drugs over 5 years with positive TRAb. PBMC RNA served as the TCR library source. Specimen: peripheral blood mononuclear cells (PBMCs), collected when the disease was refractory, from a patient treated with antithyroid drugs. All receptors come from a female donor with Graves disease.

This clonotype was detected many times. The CDR3 region has the DNA TGTGCCAGCAGCTTAAGCCCTGACCGGGAGCTGTTTTTT. Amino acid sequence: CASSLSPDRELFF. The chain links TRBV7-3 to TRBJ2-2; D is ambiguous. In germline, CDR1 is SGHTA, CDR2 FQGTGA. V was shortened by 1 base and J by 9 bases, with 9 bases between the two germline ends. The CDR3 is made up of 13 amino acids.

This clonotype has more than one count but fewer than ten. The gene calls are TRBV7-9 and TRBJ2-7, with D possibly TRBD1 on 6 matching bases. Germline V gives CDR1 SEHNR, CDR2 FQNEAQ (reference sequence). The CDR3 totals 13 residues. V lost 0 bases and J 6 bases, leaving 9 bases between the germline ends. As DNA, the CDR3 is TGTGCCAGCAGCTTAGCCGGGACACTCGAGCAGTACTTC. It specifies CASSLAGTLEQYF.

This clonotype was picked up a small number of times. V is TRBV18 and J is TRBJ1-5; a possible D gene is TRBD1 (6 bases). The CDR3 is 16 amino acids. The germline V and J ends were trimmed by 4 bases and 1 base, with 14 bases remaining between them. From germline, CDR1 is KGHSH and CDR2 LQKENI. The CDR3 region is CASSLTGSRSNQPQHF. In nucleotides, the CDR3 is TGTGCCAGCTCACTGACAGGATCTAGAAGCAATCAGCCCCAGCATTTT.

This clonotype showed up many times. CDR3 coding DNA: TGTGCCAGCAGCGAAACCTCTGGGGCCAACGTCCTGACTTTC. This translates into CASSETSGANVLTF. J is TRBJ2-6 and V is TRBV2; the D is unclear. V lost 6 bases and J 0 bases, leaving 6 bases between the germline ends. The CDR3 runs 14 residues. In germline, CDR1 is SNHLY, CDR2 FYNNEI. The variable domain in full, completed from reference TRBV2 and TRBJ2-6, reads EPEVTQTPSHQVTQMGQEVILRCVPISNHLYFYWYRQILGQKVEFLVSFYNNEISEKSEIFDDQFSVERPDGSNFTLKIRSTKLEDSAMYFCASSETSGANVLTFGAGSRLTVL.

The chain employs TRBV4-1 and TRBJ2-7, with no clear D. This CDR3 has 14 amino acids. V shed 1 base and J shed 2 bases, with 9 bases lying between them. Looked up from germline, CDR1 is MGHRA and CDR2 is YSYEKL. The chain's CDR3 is CASSQVASAYEQYF. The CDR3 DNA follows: TGCGCCAGCAGCCAAGTTGCCAGTGCCTACGAGCAGTACTTC.

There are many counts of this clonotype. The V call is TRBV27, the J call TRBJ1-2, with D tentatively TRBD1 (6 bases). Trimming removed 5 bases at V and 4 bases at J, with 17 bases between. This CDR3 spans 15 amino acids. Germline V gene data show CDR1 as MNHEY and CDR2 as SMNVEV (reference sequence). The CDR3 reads CASSLQGARSYGYTF. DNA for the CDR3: TGTGCCAGCAGTCTACAGGGAGCGCGTAGCTATGGCTACACCTTC.

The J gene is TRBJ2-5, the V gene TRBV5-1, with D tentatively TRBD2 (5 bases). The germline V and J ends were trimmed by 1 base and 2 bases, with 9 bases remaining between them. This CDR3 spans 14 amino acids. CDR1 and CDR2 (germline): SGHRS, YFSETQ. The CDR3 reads CASSLRRGQETQYF. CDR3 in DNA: TGCGCCAGCAGCTTGCGGAGAGGGCAAGAGACCCAGTACTTC.

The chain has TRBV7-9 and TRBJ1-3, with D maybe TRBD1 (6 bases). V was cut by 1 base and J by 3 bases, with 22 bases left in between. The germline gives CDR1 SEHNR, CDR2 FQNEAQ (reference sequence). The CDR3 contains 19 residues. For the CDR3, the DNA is TGTGCCAGCAGCTTAGTTCGACAGGTCGGGCACGGGAGTGGAAACACCATATATTTT. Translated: CASSLVRQVGHGSGNTIYF. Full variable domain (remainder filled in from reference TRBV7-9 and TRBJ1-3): DTGVSQNPRHKITKRGQNVTFRCDPISEHNRLYWYRQTLGQGPEFLTYFQNEAQLEKSRLLSDRFSAERPKGSFSTLEIQRTEQGDSAMYLCASSLVRQVGHGSGNTIYFGEGSWLTVV.

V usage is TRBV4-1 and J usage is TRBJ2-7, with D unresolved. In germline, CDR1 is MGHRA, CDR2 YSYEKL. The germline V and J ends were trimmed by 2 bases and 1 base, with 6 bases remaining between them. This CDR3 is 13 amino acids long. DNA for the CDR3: TGCGCCAGCAGCCAAACAGAGTCCTACGAGCAGTACTTC. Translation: CASSQTESYEQYF.

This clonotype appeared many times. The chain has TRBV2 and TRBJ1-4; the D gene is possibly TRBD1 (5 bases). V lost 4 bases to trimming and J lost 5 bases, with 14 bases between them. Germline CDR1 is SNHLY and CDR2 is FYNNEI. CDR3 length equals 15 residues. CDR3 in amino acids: CASSGGDRRNEKLFF. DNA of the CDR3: TGTGCCAGCAGTGGAGGGGACCGCCGAAATGAAAAACTGTTTTTT.

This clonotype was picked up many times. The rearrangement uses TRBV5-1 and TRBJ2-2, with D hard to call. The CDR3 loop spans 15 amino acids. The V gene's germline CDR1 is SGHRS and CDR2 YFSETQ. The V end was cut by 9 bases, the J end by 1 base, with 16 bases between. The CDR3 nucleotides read TGCGCCACAACCCCCGCAAGTCAGAACACCGGGGAGCTGTTTTTT. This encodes CATTPASQNTGELFF. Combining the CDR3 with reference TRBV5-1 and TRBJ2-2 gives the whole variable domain KAGVTQTPRYLIKTRGQQVTLSCSPISGHRSVSWYQQTPGQGLQFLFEYFSETQRNKGNFPGRFSGRQFSNSRSEMNVSTLELGDSALYLCATTPASQNTGELFFGEGSRLTVL.

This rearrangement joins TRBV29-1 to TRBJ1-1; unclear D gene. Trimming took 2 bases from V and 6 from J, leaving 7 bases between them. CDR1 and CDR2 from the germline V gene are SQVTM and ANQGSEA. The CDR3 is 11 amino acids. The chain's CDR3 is CSVERVSEAFF. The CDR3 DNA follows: TGCAGCGTTGAAAGGGTCTCTGAAGCTTTCTTT.

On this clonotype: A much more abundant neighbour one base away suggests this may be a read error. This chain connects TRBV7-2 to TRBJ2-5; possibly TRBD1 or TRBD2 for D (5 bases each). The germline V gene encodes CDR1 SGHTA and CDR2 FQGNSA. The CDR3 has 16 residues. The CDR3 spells CASSPRGERPRGTRYF. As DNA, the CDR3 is TGTGCCAGCAGCCCACGGGGCGAGCGCCCCAGAGGGACCCGGTACTTC.

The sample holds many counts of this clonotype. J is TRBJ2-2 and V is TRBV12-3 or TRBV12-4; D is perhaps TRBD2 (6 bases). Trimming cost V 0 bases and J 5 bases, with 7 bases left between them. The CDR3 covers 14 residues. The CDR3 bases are TGTGCCAGCAGTTTAGCCGGGAGAACCGGGGAGCTGTTTTTT. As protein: CASSLAGRTGELFF.

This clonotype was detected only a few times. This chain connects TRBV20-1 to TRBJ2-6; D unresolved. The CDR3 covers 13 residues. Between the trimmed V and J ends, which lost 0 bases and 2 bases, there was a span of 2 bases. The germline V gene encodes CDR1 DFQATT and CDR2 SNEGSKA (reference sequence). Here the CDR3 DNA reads TGCAGTGCTAGAGAGGCTGGGGCCAACGTCCTGACTTTC. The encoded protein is CSAREAGANVLTF.

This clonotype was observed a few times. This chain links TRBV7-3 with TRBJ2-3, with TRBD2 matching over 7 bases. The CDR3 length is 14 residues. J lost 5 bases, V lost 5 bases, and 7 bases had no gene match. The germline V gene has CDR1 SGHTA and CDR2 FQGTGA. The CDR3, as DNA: TGTGCCAGCAGCCCCCGGGGGGTGGGAGATACGCAGTATTTT. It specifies CASSPRGVGDTQYF.

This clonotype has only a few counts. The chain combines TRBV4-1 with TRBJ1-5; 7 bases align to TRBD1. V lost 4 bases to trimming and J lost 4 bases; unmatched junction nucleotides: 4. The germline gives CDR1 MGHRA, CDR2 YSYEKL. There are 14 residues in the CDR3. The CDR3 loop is CASSREQGNQPQHF. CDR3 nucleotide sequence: TGCGCCAGCAGCCGGGAACAGGGGAATCAGCCCCAGCATTTT.

This CDR3 reads CASTIEGFYYEQYF. DNA of the CDR3: TGTGCCAGCACCATAGAGGGGTTCTACTACGAGCAGTACTTC. The V gene is TRBV6-1, the J gene TRBJ2-7; D may match TRBD1 or TRBD2 (5 bases each). This CDR3 has 14 amino acids. Trimming removed 7 bases from V and 3 bases from J, with 16 bases in between. CDR1 MNHNS and CDR2 SASEGT come from the germline V gene.

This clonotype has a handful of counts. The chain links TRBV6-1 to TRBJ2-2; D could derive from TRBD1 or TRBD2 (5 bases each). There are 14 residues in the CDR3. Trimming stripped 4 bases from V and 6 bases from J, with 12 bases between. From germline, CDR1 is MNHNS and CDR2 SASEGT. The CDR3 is CASSAGPTAGELFF. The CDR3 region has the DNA TGTGCCAGCAGTGCGGGACCAACTGCCGGGGAGCTGTTTTTT.